Listed here is a single TCR beta chain. Treatment: oral pan-JAK inhibitor, 5-10 mg twice daily. This record belongs to a study of CD8+ T cells in alopecia areata. Sequencing templates came from extracted RNA that was reverse transcribed into cDNA. The data were produced by immunoSEQ multiplex PCR, yet TCRdb's version contains in-frame clones alone and is incomplete. Among around 210,000 clones listed, over 60% were seen once. Germline V gene lookup returns CDR1 SGHRS and CDR2 YFSETQ. This CDR3 region has 16 residues. The V end lost 3 bases, the J end lost 2 bases, and 16 bases lay between the germline ends.

This chain uses TRBV5-1 with TRBJ2-3; D may match TRBD1 or TRBD2 (5 bases each). Sequenced material: CD4+ T cells sorted from blood, taken at week 4, from a patient treated with tofacitinib. This clonotype was sampled from a human donor with alopecia areata. DNA of the CDR3: TGCGCCAGCAGCTGGTTCCGGGACCCGGACACAGATACGCAGTATTTT. Residues: CASSWFRDPDTDTQYF.